This TCR beta chain was retrieved from a study of regulatory T cells in long-lasting Graves disease. Across the whole study: Graves' cases, newly diagnosed, had used antithyroid drugs under 3 months.

Sequencing libraries for TCR beta were prepared with iRepertoire HTBI primers and Arm-PCR of CDR3 regions. Each CDR3 protein gets one entry after TCRdb re-called the multiplex PCR reads with MiXCR. Of hundreds of thousands of distinct CDR3 sequences listed, around 15% are singletons. In its sample, this clonotype was seen many times. Noted time point: newly diagnosed GD, antithyroid drugs for less than 3 months. The authors made the TCR library using RNA they extracted from PBMCs. Trimming removed 5 bases at V and 6 bases at J, with 14 bases between. This CDR3 has 13 amino acids. Germline loops: CDR1 SNHLY, CDR2 FYNNEI. These data also featured in a second study, about T cells in Graves' hyperthyroidism and ophthalmopathy. Per that study: A 13 V-J signature model discriminated ophthalmopathy versus stable hyperthyroidism.

This receptor was taken from a man aged 35-49 years with Graves disease. The chain has TRBV2 and TRBJ2-7; possible D gene TRBD2, 5 bases. Sequences were derived from peripheral blood mononuclear cells (PBMCs), sampled at new diagnosis, from a patient treated with antithyroid drugs. CDR3: CASSNREIGEQYF. CDR3 nucleotide sequence: TGTGCCAGCAGTAATAGGGAGATAGGCGAGCAGTACTTC.